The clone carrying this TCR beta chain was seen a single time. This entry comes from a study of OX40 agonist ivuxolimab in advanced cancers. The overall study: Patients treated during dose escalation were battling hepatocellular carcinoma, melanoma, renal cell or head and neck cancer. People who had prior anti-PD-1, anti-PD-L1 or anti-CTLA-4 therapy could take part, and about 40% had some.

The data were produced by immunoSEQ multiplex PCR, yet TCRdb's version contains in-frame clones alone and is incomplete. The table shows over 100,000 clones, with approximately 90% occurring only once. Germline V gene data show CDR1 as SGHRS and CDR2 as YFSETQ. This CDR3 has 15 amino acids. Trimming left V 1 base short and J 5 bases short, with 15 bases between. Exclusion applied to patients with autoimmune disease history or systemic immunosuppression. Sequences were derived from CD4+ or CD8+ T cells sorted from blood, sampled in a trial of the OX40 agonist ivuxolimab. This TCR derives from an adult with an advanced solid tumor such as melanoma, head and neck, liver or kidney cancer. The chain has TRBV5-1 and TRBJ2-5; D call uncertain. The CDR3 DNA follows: TGCGCCAGCAGCTTGCGTTGGGATGGCCCGGAGACCCAGTACTTC. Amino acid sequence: CASSLRWDGPETQYF. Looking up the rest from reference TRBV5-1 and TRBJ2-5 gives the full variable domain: KAGVTQTPRYLIKTRGQQVTLSCSPISGHRSVSWYQQTPGQGLQFLFEYFSETQRNKGNFPGRFSGRQFSNSRSEMNVSTLELGDSALYLCASSLRWDGPETQYFGPGTRLLVL.